This TCR beta chain was identified in a study of vaccination effects on CD4 cells after COVID-19. Repertoires were generated with immunoSEQ multiplex PCR, while TCRdb's copy carries only in-frame clones and drops some. This sample carries about 13,000 clones, around 78% of them seen once, and the ten largest clones take around a third. Viral peptide pools were used in the ViraFEST assay to expand antigen-specific CD4+ T cells, and sequencing came afterward. Following 10 days of culture, CD4+ T cells were isolated. Infection dated between March and December 2020, before the Alpha, Beta and Delta variants reached the United States. Every participant took two doses of the BNT162b2 or mRNA-1273 vaccine. Both day 3 and day 7 saw half the medium replaced with IL-2 medium. On this clone: Its antigen is not identified.

The origin of this receptor is a human donor who had a prior SARS-CoV-2 infection. Here the sequenced sample was CD4+ T cells from PBMCs cultured with HCoV-NL63 spike peptides, taken after COVID-19 vaccination.

CDR3 coding DNA: TGTGCCAGCAGTAGACCGGGACTAGTCACAGATACGCAGTATTTT. It codes for CASSRPGLVTDTQYF. This chain links TRBV6-2 or TRBV6-3 with TRBJ2-3; 8 bases map to TRBD2. V shed 5 bases and J 2 bases; nucleotides not matched to a gene: 6. Germline CDR1 reads MNHEY; CDR2 reads SVGEGT. The CDR3 totals 15 residues.